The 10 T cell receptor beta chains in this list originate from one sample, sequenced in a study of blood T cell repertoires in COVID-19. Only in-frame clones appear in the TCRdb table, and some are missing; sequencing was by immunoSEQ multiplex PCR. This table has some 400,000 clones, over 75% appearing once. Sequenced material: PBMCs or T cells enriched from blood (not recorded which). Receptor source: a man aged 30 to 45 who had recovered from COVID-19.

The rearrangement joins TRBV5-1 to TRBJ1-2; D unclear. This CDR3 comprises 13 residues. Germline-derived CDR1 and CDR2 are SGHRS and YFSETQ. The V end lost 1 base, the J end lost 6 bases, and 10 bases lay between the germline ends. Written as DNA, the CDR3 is TGCGCCAGCAGCTTGAGTCAACAGAATGGCTACACCTTC. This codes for CASSLSQQNGYTF. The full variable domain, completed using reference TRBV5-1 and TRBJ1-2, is KAGVTQTPRYLIKTRGQQVTLSCSPISGHRSVSWYQQTPGQGLQFLFEYFSETQRNKGNFPGRFSGRQFSNSRSEMNVSTLELGDSALYLCASSLSQQNGYTFGSGTRLTVV.

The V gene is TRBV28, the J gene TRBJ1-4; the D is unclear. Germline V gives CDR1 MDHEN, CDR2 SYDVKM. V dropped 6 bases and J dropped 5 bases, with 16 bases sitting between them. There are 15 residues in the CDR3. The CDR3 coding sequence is TGTGCCAGCAGATGGCGGGATCAATCGAATGAAAAACTGTTTTTT. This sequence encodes CASRWRDQSNEKLFF.

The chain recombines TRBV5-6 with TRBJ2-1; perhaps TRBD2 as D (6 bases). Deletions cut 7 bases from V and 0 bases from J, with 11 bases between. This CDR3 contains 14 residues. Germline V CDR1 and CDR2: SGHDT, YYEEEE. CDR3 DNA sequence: TGTGCCAGCCGAAGGGAGGACTCCTACAATGAGCAGTTCTTC. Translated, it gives CASRREDSYNEQFF.

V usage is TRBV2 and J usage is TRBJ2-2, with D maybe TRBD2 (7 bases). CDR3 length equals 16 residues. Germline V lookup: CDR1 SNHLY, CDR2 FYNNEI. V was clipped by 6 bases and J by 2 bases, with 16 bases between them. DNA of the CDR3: TGTGCCAGCAGGGCCGTTAGGGGGGGCAACACCGGGGAGCTGTTTTTT. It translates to CASRAVRGGNTGELFF.

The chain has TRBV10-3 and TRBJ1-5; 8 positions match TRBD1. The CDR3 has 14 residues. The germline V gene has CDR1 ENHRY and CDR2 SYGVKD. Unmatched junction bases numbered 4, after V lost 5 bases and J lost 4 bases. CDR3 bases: TGTGCCATCAGTCCTCAGGGGGCAAATCAGCCCCAGCATTTT. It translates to CAISPQGANQPQHF.

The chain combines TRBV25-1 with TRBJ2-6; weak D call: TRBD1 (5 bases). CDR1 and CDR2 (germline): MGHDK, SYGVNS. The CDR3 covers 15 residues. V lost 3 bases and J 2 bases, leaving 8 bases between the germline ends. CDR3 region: CASSDRAAGANVLTF. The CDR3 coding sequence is TGTGCCAGCAGTGACAGGGCCGCTGGGGCCAACGTCCTGACTTTC.

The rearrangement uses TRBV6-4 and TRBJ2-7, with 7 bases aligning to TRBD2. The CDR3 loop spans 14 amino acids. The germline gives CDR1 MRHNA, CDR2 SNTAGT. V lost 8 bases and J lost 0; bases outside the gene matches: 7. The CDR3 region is CASLLAVLSYEQYF. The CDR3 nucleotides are TGTGCCAGCTTGCTAGCGGTCCTCTCCTACGAGCAGTACTTC.

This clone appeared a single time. The CDR3 protein is CASSEPGTGRNGYTF. Here the CDR3 DNA reads TGCGCCAGCAGTGAGCCCGGGACAGGGAGAAATGGCTACACCTTC. The chain combines TRBV10-2 with TRBJ1-2; 9 positions match TRBD1. CDR3 size: 15 residues. Germline loops: CDR1 WSHSY, CDR2 SAAADI. V lost 2 bases, J lost 6 bases, and 7 bases stayed unmatched.

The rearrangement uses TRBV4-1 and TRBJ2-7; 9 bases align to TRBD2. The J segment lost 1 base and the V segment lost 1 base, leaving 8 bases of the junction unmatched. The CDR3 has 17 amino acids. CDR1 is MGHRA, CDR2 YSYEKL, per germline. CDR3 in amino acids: CASSQGEAGGPSYEQYF. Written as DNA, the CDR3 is TGCGCCAGCAGCCAAGGAGAGGCGGGGGGGCCGTCCTACGAGCAGTACTTC.

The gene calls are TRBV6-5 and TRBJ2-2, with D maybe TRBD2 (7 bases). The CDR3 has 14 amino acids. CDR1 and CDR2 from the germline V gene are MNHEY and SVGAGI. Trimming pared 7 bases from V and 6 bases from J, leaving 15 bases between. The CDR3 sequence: CASTKGGGSGELFF. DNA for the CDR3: TGTGCCAGCACCAAAGGGGGGGGTTCCGGGGAGCTGTTTTTT.